This record covers a single TCR beta chain. Its antigen is as yet unknown. This sample was taken from a study of T-cell reconstitution after alpha-beta-depleted transplantation in children. Regarding the study as a whole: Hyperexpanded clones declined; after one year, newly produced T cells mostly supplied diversity. It was reported that alpha-beta T cells came from several hundred expanded graft clones (about two months after transplant). In some patients, recipient T cells and intrathymic progenitors surviving conditioning explained high day-60 diversity.

TCRbeta library preparation incorporated unique molecular identifiers. A single record per CDR3 protein comes from TCRdb applying MiXCR to the PCR reads. In the table there are a few hundred thousand distinct CDR3 sequences, 15% to 20% of which are singletons. The CDR3 is 15 residues long. V was cut by 2 bases and J by 0 bases, with 11 bases left in between. Germline V gene sequence: CDR1 SEHNR, CDR2 FQNEAQ (reference sequence). This sample comprised PBMCs, mostly from graft donor cells, obtained 360 days after TCRalphabeta/CD19-depleted stem cell transplant. V and J are TRBV7-9 and TRBJ2-7, with D unresolved. The TCR originated in a boy younger than two who had a stem cell transplant for Wiskott-Aldrich syndrome, so the T cells may come from the graft donor. For the CDR3, the DNA is TGTGCCAGCAGCTTACCCTGGGATAGCTCCTACGAGCAGTACTTC. It translates to CASSLPWDSSYEQYF.